These T cell receptor beta chains were read from a single sample in a study of blood T cell repertoires in COVID-19. Profiling relied on immunoSEQ multiplex PCR, and the TCRdb table lists in-frame clones only, not all of them. The table lists 200,000 to 250,000 clones, about nine tenths of them singletons, with about 5% in the top ten. The sequenced sample consisted of peripheral blood. Source of these receptors: a woman aged 35 to 49 with acute or convalescent COVID-19. The CDR3 runs from the conserved cysteine through the conserved F or W. The order of the fields is V gene, J gene, D gene, CDR3 protein. The D gene is left open where the match is weak.

TRBV2	TRBJ1-1	TRBD1	CASRPDRGPEAFF
TRBV12-3/TRBV12-4	TRBJ2-1	.	CASYFRGADEQFF
TRBV4-1	TRBJ1-1	.	CASSSRRGGQQNTEAFF
TRBV24-1	TRBJ1-6	.	CATSDSYYFGGLGWGSPLHF
TRBV24-1	TRBJ1-1	.	CATSTTTQGNTEAFF
TRBV24-1	TRBJ2-5	TRBD2	CATSDLGTSGGSQETQYF
TRBV10-3	TRBJ1-2	.	CAISVGSEGYTF
TRBV19	TRBJ2-2	.	CASSISLANGELFF
TRBV14	TRBJ1-1	.	CASSHGYRYTEAFF
TRBV5-1	TRBJ2-2	.	CASSLLPGGNTGELFF
TRBV9	TRBJ2-3	.	CASSVAETDTQYF
TRBV18	TRBJ2-5	TRBD2	CASSNRGSGGLSETQYF
TRBV7-2	TRBJ2-1	.	CASSLEGRQQFF
TRBV6-5	TRBJ1-5	.	CASSYREGDQPQHF
TRBV24-1	TRBJ2-3	TRBD2	CATSDFEVVGLAGGRTDTQYF
TRBV27	TRBJ1-1	TRBD1	CASRTRDSIAMNTEAFF
TRBV19	TRBJ2-1	.	CASARWGPPNEQFF
TRBV6-1	TRBJ1-2	TRBD1	CASSEGQGNYGYTF
TRBV10-2	TRBJ1-4	.	CASSDDGGEKLFF
TRBV29-1	TRBJ2-1	.	CSVLGVVSSYNEQFF
TRBV19	TRBJ1-6	.	CASSIGTGYNSPLHF
TRBV4-1	TRBJ1-2	.	CASSQGHSNYGYTF
TRBV11-2	TRBJ1-6	TRBD1	CASSQTTGTNSPLHF
TRBV7-9	TRBJ1-2	.	CASSEGRGNTDYGYTF
TRBV27	TRBJ1-1	.	CASSSPTTMYTEAFF
TRBV9	TRBJ2-2	TRBD2	CASSETQRLAGPNTGELFF
TRBV6-5	TRBJ1-3	.	CASSYTGSGNTIYF
TRBV5-4	TRBJ1-6	.	CASSPPPFGGSPLHF
TRBV12-3/TRBV12-4	TRBJ1-4	.	CASSLRRDEKLFF
TRBV12-3/TRBV12-4	TRBJ2-3	.	CASKSRRTDTQYF
TRBV2	TRBJ1-2	.	CASSESNYGYTF
TRBV30	TRBJ2-2	.	CARNGSRVTGELFF
TRBV7-9	TRBJ2-5	TRBD2	CASSLAGGETQYF
TRBV10-2	TRBJ1-4	.	CASSAAGRKEKLFF
TRBV12-3/TRBV12-4	TRBJ1-2	.	CASSSRGPGGYTF
TRBV6-1	TRBJ1-5	.	CASSEGTPRANQPQHF
TRBV12-3/TRBV12-4	TRBJ1-1	.	CASSLARGTEAFF
TRBV11-2	TRBJ1-1	.	CASSLEGVPVTEAFF
TRBV30	TRBJ1-2	.	CAWSPLRGNYGYTF
TRBV7-9	TRBJ2-3	TRBD1	CASSSGQGQDTQYF
TRBV5-1	TRBJ1-1	.	CASRPISTDTEAFF
TRBV19	TRBJ1-5	.	CASMGGSNQPQHF
TRBV7-3	TRBJ1-1	.	CASSLEGVNTEAFF
TRBV5-3	TRBJ1-2	.	CARSSAEGGYGYTF
TRBV6-1	TRBJ2-3	TRBD1	CASSETPGQGTDTQYF
TRBV5-1	TRBJ2-1	.	CASRAPLDYNEQFF
TRBV7-8	TRBJ1-2	TRBD1	CASSLRTGNGYTF
TRBV7-2	TRBJ1-2	.	CASSLESGVGDGYTF
TRBV5-1	TRBJ2-1	TRBD1	CASSLSQGASYNEQFF
TRBV7-2	TRBJ2-6	.	CASSLVGGRISGANVLTF
TRBV6-5	TRBJ1-4	.	CASTPGQWTNEKLFF
TRBV6-6	TRBJ1-3	.	CASSYSMRGGNTIYF
TRBV4-2	TRBJ2-2	TRBD2	CASSPGLAGGELFF
TRBV29-1	TRBJ2-3	TRBD1	CSVTPGQGRNTQYF
TRBV4-2	TRBJ2-5	.	CASSQSLSRGRETQYF